This TCR beta chain was retrieved from a study of shared clonotypes between healthy human individuals. Study-level points and caveats: It was the few donors that limited the genetic and exposure-history diversity represented. Approximately 4.6% of naive CD4 clonotypes were shared across a handful of donors. All-four-donor shared clonotypes had higher generation probabilities than non-shared clonotypes did. Generally, naive subsets (rather than memory subsets) showed larger estimated richness.

The assay was immunoSEQ multiplex PCR, and TCRdb's table has in-frame clones only and misses some. The profile shows about 1.5 million clones, around 97% of them singletons. In regard to this clone: Its specificity is not known.

There are 13 residues in the CDR3. The V gene's germline CDR1 is PRHDT and CDR2 FYEKMQ (reference sequence). Trimming cost V 10 bases and J 5 bases; bases outside gene matches: 10. Sequencing used naive CD4+ T cells sorted from blood. As for subset: CD45RA+ positively selected. The rearrangement uses TRBV13 and TRBJ1-1, with 7 bases fitting TRBD1. The receptor was isolated from a man under 40 in good health. Here the CDR3 reads CATGQEMWTEAFF. The CDR3 nucleotides are TGTGCCACCGGACAGGAAATGTGGACTGAAGCTTTCTTT.